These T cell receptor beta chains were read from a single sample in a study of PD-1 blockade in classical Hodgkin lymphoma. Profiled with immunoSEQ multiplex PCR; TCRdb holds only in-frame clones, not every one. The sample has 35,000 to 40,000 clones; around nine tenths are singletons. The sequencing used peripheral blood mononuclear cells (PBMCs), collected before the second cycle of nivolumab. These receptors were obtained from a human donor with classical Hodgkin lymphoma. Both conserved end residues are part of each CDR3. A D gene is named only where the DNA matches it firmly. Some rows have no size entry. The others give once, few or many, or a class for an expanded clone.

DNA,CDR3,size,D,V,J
TGCGCCAGCAGAGATGCACCTGGGGAGGGCTCCTACGAGCAGTACTTC,CASRDAPGEGSYEQYF,NA,TRBD2,TRBV5-1,TRBJ2-7
TGTGCCAAGGACCGGGACCGAAACTACAATGAGCAGTTCTTC,CAKDRDRNYNEQFF,NA,NA,TRBV6-4,TRBJ2-1
TGTGCCAGCAGCCCACGACAGGGAGTACAGCCCCAGCATTTT,CASSPRQGVQPQHF,NA,TRBD1,TRBV11-2,TRBJ1-5
TGTGCCAGCAGTTTAATCGGGCGGGAGATCCGAGAGACCCAGTACTTC,CASSLIGREIRETQYF,NA,TRBD2,TRBV28,TRBJ2-5
TGTGCCAGCAGCAGACCAAGTAGCGGGAGGGCCAAGCAAGATACGCAGTATTTT,CASSRPSSGRAKQDTQYF,NA,TRBD2,TRBV5-4,TRBJ2-3
TGTGCCAGCAGCCCTAATATACTAGCGGGGACCTCCTACGAGCAGTACTTC,CASSPNILAGTSYEQYF,NA,TRBD2,TRBV13,TRBJ2-7
TGTGCCAGTAGTATAGACGTCGACAGGGGGTGGGGCTACGACGAGCAGTACTTC,CASSIDVDRGWGYDEQYF,few,TRBD1,TRBV19,TRBJ2-7
TGCGCCAGCAGCCGCGGGGGGCTGCGGGAGCCCCACTACGAGCAGTACTTC,CASSRGGLREPHYEQYF,NA,TRBD2,TRBV5-1,TRBJ2-7
TGTGCCAGCAGTTTACAGGGGTGGGACTATGGCTACACCTTC,CASSLQGWDYGYTF,NA,NA,TRBV27,TRBJ1-2
TGTGCCAGCAGTTTGAGCTCGCAGGCCAACTTC,CASSLSSQANF,NA,NA,TRBV28,TRBJ1-2
TGTGCCTGGAGTGTAGGAGGGAGCCAAGCCTACGAGCAGTACTTC,CAWSVGGSQAYEQYF,NA,NA,TRBV30,TRBJ2-7
TGTGCCAGCAGCTTAGACGGGGCTCAGCCCCAGCATTTT,CASSLDGAQPQHF,NA,NA,TRBV7-6,TRBJ1-5
TGCAGTGCTAGGCGCCAAGAGACCCAGTACTTC,CSARRQETQYF,NA,NA,TRBV20-1,TRBJ2-5
TGTGCCAGCACTGATTTTGGCCACGAGCAGTACTTC,CASTDFGHEQYF,NA,NA,TRBV11-3,TRBJ2-7
TGCGCCAGCAGCTGGTGGGGTAATCAGCCCCAGCATTTT,CASSWWGNQPQHF,NA,NA,TRBV5-1,TRBJ1-5
TGCAGCGTTGAAGGGGCTGAGCGGAGCTCCTACAATGAGCAGTTCTTC,CSVEGAERSSYNEQFF,NA,NA,TRBV29-1,TRBJ2-1
TGTGCCAGCTCACCGGTCCCAGACAGGGCCGACTACGAGCAGTACTTC,CASSPVPDRADYEQYF,NA,TRBD1,TRBV18,TRBJ2-7
TGTGCCAGCTCACCGCAGGGCGACACTGAAGCTTTCTTT,CASSPQGDTEAFF,few,NA,TRBV18,TRBJ1-1
TGTGCCAGCAGAACCGGGACGCCCTACAATGAGCAGTTCTTC,CASRTGTPYNEQFF,NA,NA,TRBV6-5,TRBJ2-1
TGTGCCAGCAGCGTAGGAAGAGGGGGCGAACGTCCATACGAGCAGTACTTC,CASSVGRGGERPYEQYF,NA,TRBD1,TRBV9,TRBJ2-7
TGTGCCAGCAGTAAGGCGGGGAATGAGCAGTTCTTC,CASSKAGNEQFF,NA,NA,TRBV6-5,TRBJ2-1
TGCGCCAGCAGCCTAGAGACGAACGGGGAGCTGTTTTTT,CASSLETNGELFF,NA,NA,TRBV5-1,TRBJ2-2
TGTGCCAGCAGTTTCGGACTCACAGATACGCAGTATTTT,CASSFGLTDTQYF,NA,NA,TRBV27,TRBJ2-3
TGTGCCTGGAGTGTACTTGCCTACGAGCAGTACTTC,CAWSVLAYEQYF,NA,NA,TRBV30,TRBJ2-7
TGCGCCAGCAGCTTCGCCCCGAGTCCCCAGTACTTC,CASSFAPSPQYF,NA,NA,TRBV5-1,TRBJ2-5
TGCGCCAGCCAGTCTGACAGGGGTTGGACTGAAGCTTTCTTT,CASQSDRGWTEAFF,NA,TRBD1,TRBV5-1,TRBJ1-1
TGTGCCAGCAGTGAGAGGCCACCGAATGAGCAGTTCTTC,CASSERPPNEQFF,NA,NA,TRBV6-1,TRBJ2-1
TGTGCCAGCAGCCGGACAGGGGCGCGAGGCACCGGGGAGCTGTTTTTT,CASSRTGARGTGELFF,NA,TRBD1,TRBV7-8,TRBJ2-2
TGTGCCAGCAGGAAACAGGGCCAGAACTACAATGAGCAGTTCTTC,CASRKQGQNYNEQFF,NA,NA,TRBV6-6,TRBJ2-1
TGTGCCAGCAGCTTGAGACTAGTGGAGACCCAGTACTTC,CASSLRLVETQYF,NA,NA,TRBV5-4,TRBJ2-5
TGCGCCAGCCTTCCGTGGGGAGGGGGTTATGGCTACACCTTC,CASLPWGGGYGYTF,once,NA,TRBV5-1,TRBJ1-2
TGCGCCAGCAGCTTCACACAGGCCCGGTCCTACGAGCAGTACTTC,CASSFTQARSYEQYF,NA,NA,TRBV5-1,TRBJ2-7
TGCGCCAGCAGCAACCCCCTTACAGGTGGTGGAAGGAGTGAGCAGTTCTTC,CASSNPLTGGGRSEQFF,NA,NA,TRBV5-1,TRBJ2-1
TGCGCCAGCAGCTTGGAGGGCCGTAACAGGGAGCAGTTCTTC,CASSLEGRNREQFF,NA,NA,TRBV5-1,TRBJ2-1
TGTGCAAGTCGCTTACCAGCAGGGATATCAAATCAGCCCCAGCATTTT,CASRLPAGISNQPQHF,NA,NA,TRBV12-2,TRBJ1-5
TGTGCCAGCAGCTTGTACATGGCCGGGGAGCTGTTTTTT,CASSLYMAGELFF,NA,NA,TRBV5-5,TRBJ2-2
TGCGCCAGCAGCCAAGCAATGGAGACCCAGTACTTC,CASSQAMETQYF,NA,NA,TRBV4-1,TRBJ2-5
TGCGCCAGCAGCTTGGCTATTAGCTCCTATAATTCACCCCTCCACTTT,CASSLAISSYNSPLHF,NA,NA,TRBV5-1,TRBJ1-6
TGTGCCAGTAACCCCTCAATTTACAATGAGCAGTTCTTC,CASNPSIYNEQFF,NA,NA,TRBV19,TRBJ2-1
TGTGCCAGCAGCTCCCGACGAGGACTAGTAGGCTACGAGCAGTACTTC,CASSSRRGLVGYEQYF,NA,TRBD2,TRBV11-2,TRBJ2-7
TGTGCCAGCAGCTTATCTTCCTTAATCACAGATACGCAGTATTTT,CASSLSSLITDTQYF,NA,NA,TRBV7-6,TRBJ2-3
TGTGCCAGTAGTAAACCGGGGGGCGGTTCCTACAATGAGCAGTTCTTC,CASSKPGGGSYNEQFF,NA,NA,TRBV19,TRBJ2-1
TGTGCCAGCAGTTTCACTAGCGGACTATACGAGCAGTACTTC,CASSFTSGLYEQYF,once,TRBD2,TRBV13,TRBJ2-7
TGTGCCAGCAGCCTCGAAGGGAACACTGAAGCTTTCTTT,CASSLEGNTEAFF,NA,NA,TRBV6-4,TRBJ1-1
TGTGCCAGCAGTGAAGTAACCAGGGAGGACATTCAGTACTTC,CASSEVTREDIQYF,NA,NA,TRBV2,TRBJ2-4
TGTGCCAGCAGCTTGGTGCGACAGGGGATGGACTATGGCTACACCTTC,CASSLVRQGMDYGYTF,NA,TRBD1,TRBV5-6,TRBJ1-2
TGCGCCAGCGGTCAAGACAGGGACGGAGCTTTCTTT,CASGQDRDGAFF,NA,TRBD1,TRBV10-1,TRBJ1-1
TGCGCCAGCAGCTCGGTGAAGGTACCGACTGAAGCTTTCTTT,CASSSVKVPTEAFF,NA,NA,TRBV5-1,TRBJ1-1
TGTGCCAGCAGTGAGGGGGGCACAGATACGCAGTATTTT,CASSEGGTDTQYF,NA,NA,TRBV6-4,TRBJ2-3
TGTGCCAGCAGCTTAGTTTTTTACGGCACAGATACGCAGTATTTT,CASSLVFYGTDTQYF,NA,NA,TRBV11-3,TRBJ2-3
TGCGCCAGCAGCTACGGACAGGGGGTCCTCCAAGAGACCCAGTACTTC,CASSYGQGVLQETQYF,NA,TRBD1,TRBV5-1,TRBJ2-5
TGTGCCAGTAGTAACCTAGCGGGAGCCGGGGAGCTGTTTTTT,CASSNLAGAGELFF,once,TRBD2,TRBV19,TRBJ2-2